Listed below are T cell receptor beta chains from one sample, sequenced in a study of blood T cell repertoires in COVID-19. Method: immunoSEQ multiplex PCR; TCRdb's copy keeps in-frame clones and lacks some. The data contain roughly 60,000 clones, 75% to 85% of them singletons. The sequenced sample was peripheral blood. These receptors were obtained from a middle-aged man with COVID-19, enrolled during active disease. Both conserved end residues are trimmed from each CDR3.

TRBJ1-2,TRBV6-5,ASSSRTGLSYGYT
TRBJ2-1,TRBV6-4,ASSGTSGSNEQF
TRBJ2-3,TRBV6-2/TRBV6-3,ASSYGTSGKGAQY
TRBJ2-3,TRBV19,ASRYPGESTDTQY
TRBJ1-3,TRBV7-9,ASSPMEIITSGNTIY
TRBJ2-5,TRBV9,ASSVASRRETQY
TRBJ1-1,TRBV29-1,SVEVRGTEAF
TRBJ2-5,TRBV2,ASSGDRNQETQY
TRBJ2-7,TRBV4-2,ASSQDRGSSYEQY
TRBJ1-3,TRBV7-2,ASRGQNGNTIY
TRBJ1-1,TRBV5-1,ASSLARQGLENTEAF
TRBJ2-2,TRBV11-2,ASSSTRSGELF
TRBJ2-2,TRBV7-3,ASSLRDTSGYTGELF